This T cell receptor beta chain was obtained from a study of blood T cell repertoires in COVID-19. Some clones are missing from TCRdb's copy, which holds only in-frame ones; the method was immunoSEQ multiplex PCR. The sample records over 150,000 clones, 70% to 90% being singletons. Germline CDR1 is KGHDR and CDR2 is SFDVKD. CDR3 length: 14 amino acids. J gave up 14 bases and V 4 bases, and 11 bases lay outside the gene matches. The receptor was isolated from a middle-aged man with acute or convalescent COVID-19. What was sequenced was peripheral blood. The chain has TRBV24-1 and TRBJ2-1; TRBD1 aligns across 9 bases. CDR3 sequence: CATSEPRDRAGKFF. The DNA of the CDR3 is TGTGCCACCAGTGAACCCCGGGACAGGGCGGGGAAGTTCTTC.